This record covers a single T cell receptor beta chain. The germline V gene encodes CDR1 SGDLS and CDR2 YYNGEE. The CDR3 is 16 amino acids. Trimming cost V 1 base and J 7 bases, with 19 bases left between them. Enrollment of patients from Seattle took place during active infection, with longitudinal follow-up. Data came from immunoSEQ multiplex PCR; TCRdb stores just in-frame clones and leaves some out. The data show roughly 240,000 clones, 70% to 90% seen once. This sample was included in a study of blood T cell repertoires in COVID-19. Material: peripheral blood. V and J are TRBV9 and TRBJ2-3; D not resolved. This receptor was identified in a man aged 50-59 years with COVID-19, enrolled during active disease. CDR3 sequence (DNA): TGTGCCAGCAGCGTATCAGTTCACACAGATCAAAATACGCAGTATTTT. Translation: CASSVSVHTDQNTQYF.